This record covers a single T cell receptor (beta chain). Its antigen is unknown. V lost 2 bases, J lost 4 bases, and 7 bases stayed unmatched. CDR3 length: 16 residues. The germline V gene encodes CDR1 LGHNA and CDR2 YNFKEQ. Per the original data handling: Junction-only sequences produced by ImmunoSEQ had no quality scores, so filtering differed. Some clones are missing from TCRdb's copy, which holds only in-frame ones; the method was immunoSEQ multiplex PCR. D and trimming come from the DNA, and the V and J calls and clone size come from that table. The sample comprises 450,000 to 700,000 clones, 95% of which are singletons, and roughly 0.1% rests with the top ten. This sample was taken from a study of shared clonotypes between healthy human individuals. Findings and caveats of the study: Generally, naive subsets (rather than memory subsets) showed larger estimated richness. Between a handful of donors, naive CD4 clonotypes were shared at a level of approximately 5%.

Terminally differentiated effector memory CD45RA+ cells were excluded by CCR7 positive selection of CD45RO-negative cells. Every donor was a Caucasian adult from Nashville, Tennessee. The sample comprised naive CD8+ T cells sorted from blood. The sequence derives from a woman younger than 45 in good health. This chain connects TRBV4-2 to TRBJ2-3; TRBD2 aligns across 9 bases. CDR3 residues: CASSQNMSGRPDTQYF. The CDR3 nucleotides read TGTGCCAGCAGCCAAAATATGAGCGGGAGGCCAGATACGCAGTATTTT.